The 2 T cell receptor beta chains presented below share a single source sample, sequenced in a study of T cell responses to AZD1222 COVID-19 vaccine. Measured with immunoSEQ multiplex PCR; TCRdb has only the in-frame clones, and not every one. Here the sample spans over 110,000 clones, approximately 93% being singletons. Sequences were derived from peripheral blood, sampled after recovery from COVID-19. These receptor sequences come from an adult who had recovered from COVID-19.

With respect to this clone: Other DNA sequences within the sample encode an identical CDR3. CDR3 amino acids: CASSSQVTEAFF. CDR3 sequence (DNA): TGTGCCAGCAGTTCACAGGTAACTGAAGCTTTCTTT. The rearrangement links TRBV28 to TRBJ1-1; possibly TRBD1 for D (5 bases). V lost 4 bases, J lost 5 bases, and 8 bases lay in between. The CDR3 is 12 residues long. Germline values: CDR1 MDHEN, CDR2 SYDVKM.

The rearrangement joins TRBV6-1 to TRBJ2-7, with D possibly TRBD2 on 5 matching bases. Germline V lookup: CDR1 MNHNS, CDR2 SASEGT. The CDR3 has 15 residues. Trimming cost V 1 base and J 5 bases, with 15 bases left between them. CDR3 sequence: CASSEVAGPPHEQYF. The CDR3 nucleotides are TGTGCCAGCAGTGAAGTGGCGGGCCCCCCCCACGAGCAGTACTTC.